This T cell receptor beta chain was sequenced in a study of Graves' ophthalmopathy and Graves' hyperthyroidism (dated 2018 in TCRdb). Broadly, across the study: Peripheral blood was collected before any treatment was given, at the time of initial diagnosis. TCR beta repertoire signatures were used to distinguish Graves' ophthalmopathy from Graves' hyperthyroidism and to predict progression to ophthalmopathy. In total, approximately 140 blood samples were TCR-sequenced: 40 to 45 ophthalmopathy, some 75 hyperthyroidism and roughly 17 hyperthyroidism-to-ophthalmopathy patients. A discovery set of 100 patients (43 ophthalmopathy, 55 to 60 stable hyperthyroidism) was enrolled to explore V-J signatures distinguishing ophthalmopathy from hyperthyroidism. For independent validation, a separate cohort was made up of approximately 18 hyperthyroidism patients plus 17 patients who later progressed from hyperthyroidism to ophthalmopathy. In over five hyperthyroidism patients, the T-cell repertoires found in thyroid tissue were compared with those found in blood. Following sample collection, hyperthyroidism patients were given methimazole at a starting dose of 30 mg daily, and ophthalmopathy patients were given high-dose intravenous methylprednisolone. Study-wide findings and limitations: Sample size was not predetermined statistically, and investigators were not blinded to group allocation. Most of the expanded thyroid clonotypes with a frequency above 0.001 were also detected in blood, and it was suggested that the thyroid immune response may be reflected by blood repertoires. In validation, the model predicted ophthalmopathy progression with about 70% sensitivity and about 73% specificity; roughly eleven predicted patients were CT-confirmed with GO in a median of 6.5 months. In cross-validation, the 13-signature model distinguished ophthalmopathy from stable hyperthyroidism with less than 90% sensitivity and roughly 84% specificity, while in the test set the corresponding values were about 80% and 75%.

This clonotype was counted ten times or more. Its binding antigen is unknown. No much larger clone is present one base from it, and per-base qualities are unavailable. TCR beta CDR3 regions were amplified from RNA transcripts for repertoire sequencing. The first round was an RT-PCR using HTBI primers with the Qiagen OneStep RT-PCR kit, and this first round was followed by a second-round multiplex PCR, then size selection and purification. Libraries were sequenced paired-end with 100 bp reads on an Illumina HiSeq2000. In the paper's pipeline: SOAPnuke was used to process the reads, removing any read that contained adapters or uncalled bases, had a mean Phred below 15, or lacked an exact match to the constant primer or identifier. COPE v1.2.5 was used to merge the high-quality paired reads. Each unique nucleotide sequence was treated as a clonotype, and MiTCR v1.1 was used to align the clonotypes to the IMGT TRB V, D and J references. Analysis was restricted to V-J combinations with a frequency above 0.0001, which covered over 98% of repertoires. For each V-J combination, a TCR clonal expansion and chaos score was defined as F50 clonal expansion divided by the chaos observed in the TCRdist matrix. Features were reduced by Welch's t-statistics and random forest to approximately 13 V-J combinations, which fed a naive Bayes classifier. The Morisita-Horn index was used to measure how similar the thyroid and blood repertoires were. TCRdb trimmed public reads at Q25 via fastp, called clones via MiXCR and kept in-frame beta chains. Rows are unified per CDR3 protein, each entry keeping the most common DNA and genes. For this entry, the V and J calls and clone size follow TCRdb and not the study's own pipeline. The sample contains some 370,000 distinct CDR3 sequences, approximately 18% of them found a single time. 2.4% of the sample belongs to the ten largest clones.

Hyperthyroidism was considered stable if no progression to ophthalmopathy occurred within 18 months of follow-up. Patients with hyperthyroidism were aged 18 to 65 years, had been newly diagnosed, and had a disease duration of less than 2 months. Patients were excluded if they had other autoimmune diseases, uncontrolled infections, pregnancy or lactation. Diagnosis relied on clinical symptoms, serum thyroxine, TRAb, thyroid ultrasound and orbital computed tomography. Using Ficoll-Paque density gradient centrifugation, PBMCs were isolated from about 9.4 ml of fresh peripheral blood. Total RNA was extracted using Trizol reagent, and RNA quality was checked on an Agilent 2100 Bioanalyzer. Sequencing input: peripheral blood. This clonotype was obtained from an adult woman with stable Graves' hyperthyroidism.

The DNA is TGCAGTGCCCCGAGGGGGACAGGACTAGAGACCCAGTACTTC. Its product reads: CSAPRGTGLETQYF. This sequence uses TRBV20-1 and TRBJ2-5; a stretch of 8 junction bases matches TRBD1. From the germline V gene (reference sequence), CDR1 is DFQATT and CDR2 is SNEGSKA. The cysteine opens and the phenylalanine closes a CDR3 of 14 amino acids. CDR3 DNA only is kept here, 42 bases in frame from base 1. V is trimmed back by 6 bases and J by 4 bases, and the junction contains 10 bases that no gene match accounts for.